Below, 27 T cell receptor beta chains from the same sample are listed, as sequenced in a study of blood T cell repertoires in COVID-19. Some clones are missing from TCRdb's copy, which holds only in-frame ones; the method was immunoSEQ multiplex PCR. The sample shows 150,000 to 190,000 clones, under 90% of them seen only once. The sample consisted of peripheral blood. The receptor source for this set is a man aged 55 to 70 with acute or convalescent COVID-19.

The CDR3 is CASSYRGTGNNEQFF. The CDR3 DNA reads as TGTGCCAGCAGTTACAGGGGGACAGGGAACAATGAGCAGTTCTTC. The chain recombines TRBV6-5 with TRBJ2-1; 9 bases are a match to TRBD1. Looked up from germline, CDR1 is MNHEY and CDR2 is SVGAGI. This CDR3 has 15 amino acids. V was clipped by 2 bases and J by 5 bases; unmatched bases: 4.

This clone was picked up one time. The J gene is TRBJ1-6, the V gene TRBV10-2; TRBD1 aligns across 9 bases. The length of the CDR3 is 18 residues. Trimming took 5 bases from V and 0 from J; bases not matched to a gene: 8. Germline V gene data show CDR1 as WSHSY and CDR2 as SAAADI. This chain's CDR3 is CASSSGTGSSSYNSPLHF. DNA of the CDR3: TGCGCCAGCAGTTCCGGGACAGGGAGCAGCTCCTATAATTCACCCCTCCACTTT.

In the case of this clone: Other DNA sequences in the sample encode the same CDR3. The CDR3 loop is CASSSGGSYGYTF. Here the CDR3 DNA reads TGTGCCAGCAGTTCAGGGGGTAGCTATGGCTACACCTTC. This chain uses TRBV28 with TRBJ1-2; 7 bases line up with TRBD1. The germline V gene has CDR1 MDHEN and CDR2 SYDVKM. The J segment lost 4 bases and the V segment lost 4 bases, leaving 3 bases of the junction unmatched. This CDR3 spans 13 amino acids.

This clone has just one count. The chain links TRBV5-1 to TRBJ2-5; the match to TRBD2 covers 11 bases. The CDR3 is 15 residues long. V dropped 4 bases and J dropped 0; count of bases not matched to a gene: 2. Germline V gene lookup returns CDR1 SGHRS and CDR2 YFSETQ. CDR3 sequence (DNA): TGCGCCAGCAGCGGGGGACTAGCGGACCAAGAGACCCAGTACTTC. Its protein product is CASSGGLADQETQYF.

The chain has TRBV6-5 and TRBJ1-5; D remains unclear. Trimming took 0 bases from V and 8 from J, leaving 11 bases between them. This CDR3 is built from 14 residues. Germline V gives CDR1 MNHEY, CDR2 SVGAGI. The CDR3 sequence: CASSYSGQIEPQHF. CDR3 sequence (DNA): TGTGCCAGCAGTTACTCGGGCCAGATCGAGCCCCAGCATTTT.

The chain recombines TRBV7-6 with TRBJ2-1; TRBD2 is a possible D gene (5 bases). This CDR3 comprises 14 residues. The germline V and J ends were trimmed by 1 base and 12 bases, with 16 bases remaining between them. Germline CDR1 SGHVS, CDR2 FNYEAQ. The CDR3 DNA is TGTGCCAGCAGCTTAGGGATTCCGGGGAGTGGGCAGTTCTTC. This translates into CASSLGIPGSGQFF.

The CDR3 sequence is CASSLGAYSGANVLTF. CDR3 DNA sequence: TGTGCCAGCAGCTTAGGGGCATACTCTGGGGCCAACGTCCTGACTTTC. This sequence joins TRBV7-2 and TRBJ2-6; D is undetermined. V lost 1 base and J lost 0, with 7 bases in between. The CDR3 consists of 16 residues. CDR1 and CDR2 from the germline V gene are SGHTA and FQGNSA.

Written as DNA, the CDR3 is TGTGCCAGCAGCTTAGATCACGGGGAACGCGATTCACCCCTCCACTTT. Its translation: CASSLDHGERDSPLHF. The V gene is TRBV7-9, the J gene TRBJ1-6; D unresolved. Germline V gives CDR1 SEHNR, CDR2 FQNEAQ (reference sequence). V gave up 1 base and J gave up 8 bases, with 15 bases separating them. CDR3 length: 16 amino acids.

The chain employs TRBV7-3 and TRBJ1-5; no clear D gene. Trimming took off 4 bases at V and 10 bases at J, with 11 bases between the two ends. This CDR3 comprises 12 residues. CDR1 and CDR2 (germline): SGHTA, FQGTGA. CDR3 protein: CASSSPPGPQHF. CDR3 bases: TGTGCCAGCAGCTCCCCCCCGGGTCCCCAGCATTTT.

In its sample, this clone was seen once. This chain links TRBV16 with TRBJ2-2; 7 nucleotides match TRBD2. This CDR3 is built from 16 residues. The trim removed 0 bases at V and 3 bases at J, leaving 4 bases unmatched. Germline V gene lookup returns CDR1 KGHSY and CDR2 FQNENV. CDR3 sequence reads: CASSQSGGRYTGELFF. The CDR3 DNA reads TGTGCCAGCAGCCAATCGGGGGGGAGGTACACCGGGGAGCTGTTTTTT.

The chain has TRBV19 and TRBJ2-3, with a possible D match to TRBD2 (5 bases). The CDR3 has 12 amino acids. V lost 6 bases and J lost 5, with 9 bases in between. Germline V lookup: CDR1 LNHDA, CDR2 SQIVND (reference sequence). The CDR3 sequence: CASSPRGDTQYF. For the CDR3, the DNA is TGTGCCAGTAGCCCCCGGGGAGATACGCAGTATTTT.

This clone was seen at least ten times. J is TRBJ2-7 and V is TRBV28; no firm D call. The CDR3 length is 16 residues. Germline CDR1 reads MDHEN; CDR2 reads SYDVKM. V was trimmed by 6 bases and J by 5 bases, leaving 23 bases between them. This chain's CDR3 is CASSSGGLGNRDEQYF. The DNA for the CDR3 is TGTGCCAGCAGCTCGGGTGGGTTGGGTAATCGCGACGAGCAGTACTTC.

This rearrangement joins TRBV4-3 to TRBJ1-5; D is perhaps TRBD1 (5 bases). Trimming stripped 0 bases from V and 6 bases from J, with 18 bases between. The CDR3 covers 17 residues. Germline assignment: CDR1 LGHNA and CDR2 YSLEER. This CDR3 reads CASSQEPPGAGSQPQHF. CDR3 nucleotides: TGCGCCAGCAGCCAAGAACCGCCTGGGGCAGGCTCTCAGCCCCAGCATTTT.

The chain joins TRBV5-5 to TRBJ1-5; TRBD1 matches at 7 bases. This CDR3 spans 13 amino acids. Trimming cost V 4 bases and J 7 bases; bases outside gene matches: 5. Germline lookup yields CDR1 SGHKS and CDR2 YYEKEE (reference sequence). CDR3 sequence reads: CASSQGENQPQHF. The CDR3 region has the DNA TGTGCCAGCAGCCAGGGGGAAAACCAGCCCCAGCATTTT.

This clone occurred once. CDR3 coding DNA: TGTGCCAGCAGCTTCACAGCCGTCTCGAGCACCGGGGAGCTGTTTTTT. Translated: CASSFTAVSSTGELFF. This chain links TRBV7-2 with TRBJ2-2; D ambiguous. CDR1 and CDR2 (germline): SGHTA, FQGNSA. This CDR3 is built from 16 residues. Trimming pared 3 bases from V and 4 bases from J, leaving 15 bases between.

The chain recombines TRBV2 with TRBJ2-3; 14 bases are shared with TRBD2. CDR1 SNHLY and CDR2 FYNNEI come from the germline V gene. Germline trimming cut 6 bases from V and 0 bases from J; bases unmatched to any gene: 8. The CDR3 runs 18 residues. CDR3 in amino acids: CASRTGTSGGLSTDTQYF. The CDR3 DNA sequence: TGTGCCAGCAGGACCGGGACTAGCGGGGGCCTTAGCACAGATACGCAGTATTTT. Full variable domain (remainder filled in from reference TRBV2 and TRBJ2-3): EPEVTQTPSHQVTQMGQEVILRCVPISNHLYFYWYRQILGQKVEFLVSFYNNEISEKSEIFDDQFSVERPDGSNFTLKIRSTKLEDSAMYFCASRTGTSGGLSTDTQYFGPGTRLTVL.

This clone was detected once. The chain couples TRBV19 to TRBJ2-2; the match to TRBD2 covers 11 bases. V lost 3 bases, J lost 0 bases, and 3 bases stayed unmatched. Germline V gives CDR1 LNHDA, CDR2 SQIVND (reference sequence). This CDR3 is 17 amino acids long. The CDR3 loop reads CASSIGGLAANTGELFF. The CDR3 bases are TGTGCCAGTAGTATTGGGGGACTAGCGGCGAACACCGGGGAGCTGTTTTTT.

The rearrangement joins TRBV28 to TRBJ1-2; D is unclear. The CDR3 consists of 11 residues. Deletions cut 7 bases from V and 9 bases from J, with 12 bases between. Germline V CDR1 and CDR2: MDHEN, SYDVKM. In nucleotides, the CDR3 is TGTGCCAGCACAGCTAGAGATCGCTACACCTTC. It encodes CASTARDRYTF.

Turning to this clone: Other DNA sequences of this sample code for an identical CDR3. This sequence joins TRBV3-1 (or the pseudogene TRBV3-2) and TRBJ1-3; a possible D gene is TRBD1 (5 bases). CDR3 size: 14 residues. V was shortened by 1 base and J by 2 bases, with 6 bases between the two germline ends. Germline lookup yields CDR1 LGHDT and CDR2 YNNKEL (reference sequence). The CDR3 nucleotides are TGTGCCAGCAGCCAAGGGGGGGCTGGAAACACCATATATTTT. It codes for CASSQGGAGNTIYF.

The chain is built from TRBV24-1 and TRBJ2-2; 13 positions agree with TRBD2. The germline gives CDR1 KGHDR, CDR2 SFDVKD. This CDR3 contains 20 residues. Unmatched junction bases numbered 13, after V lost 4 bases and J lost 3 bases. CDR3 in amino acids: CATSDPSLTSGRWDTGELFF. For the CDR3, the DNA is TGTGCCACCAGTGACCCCAGCCTGACTAGCGGGAGGTGGGACACCGGGGAGCTGTTTTTT.

The CDR3, as DNA: TGTGCCAGCAGTATAGGGACAGGAAAAGGGGGATTAGCCAAAAACATTCAGTACTTC. Its protein product is CASSIGTGKGGLAKNIQYF. This chain uses TRBV28 with TRBJ2-4, with TRBD1 matching 8 bases. The CDR3 runs to 19 residues. Per germline, CDR1 MDHEN and CDR2 SYDVKM. V lost 5 bases and J lost 0; bases outside the gene matches: 15.

The chain uses TRBV7-2 and TRBJ2-6, with 12 bases lining up with TRBD1. Germline assignment: CDR1 SGHTA and CDR2 FQGNSA. The CDR3 consists of 19 residues. V gave up 5 bases and J gave up 2 bases; unmatched junction bases: 10. CDR3 nucleotide sequence: TGTGCCAGCAGCCCGGCCGGGACAGGGGGCCCTACTGGGGCCAACGTCCTGACTTTC. Its translation is CASSPAGTGGPTGANVLTF.

The chain carries TRBV5-6 and TRBJ1-4; D is ambiguous. The CDR3 has 14 residues. The germline gives CDR1 SGHDT, CDR2 YYEEEE. V was cut by 4 bases and J by 8 bases, with 15 bases left in between. The CDR3 reads CASSLSASGEKLFF. CDR3 sequence (DNA): TGTGCCAGCAGCCTAAGTGCTAGCGGGGAAAAACTGTTTTTT.

The chain joins TRBV28 to TRBJ1-1, with 7 positions matching TRBD1. The CDR3 has 15 residues. The V and J ends lost 5 bases and 4 bases, in that order; junction bases with no gene match: 10. The V gene's germline CDR1 is MDHEN and CDR2 SYDVKM. CDR3 in DNA: TGTGCCAGCAGTCTATCGACAGGGTTGGTCACTGAAGCTTTCTTT. Encoded protein: CASSLSTGLVTEAFF.

The genes are TRBV5-1 and TRBJ2-5, with D possibly matching TRBD2 (6 bases). Germline V gene lookup returns CDR1 SGHRS and CDR2 YFSETQ. Trimming took 7 bases from V and 5 from J, leaving 18 bases between them. The CDR3 extends over 14 amino acids. The CDR3 DNA is TGCGCCAGCCGCCCGTCCGGGAGCGGGGAGACCCAGTACTTC. This encodes CASRPSGSGETQYF.

In DNA form, the CDR3 reads TGCGCCAGCAGCTTGCGAGCGGGCACTGGAAACACCATATATTTT. Translating it yields CASSLRAGTGNTIYF. V gene TRBV5-1 combines with J gene TRBJ1-3, with no clear D. The ends were cut back, 1 base at V and 2 bases at J, with 10 bases in the middle. CDR1 and CDR2 from the germline V gene are SGHRS and YFSETQ. The CDR3 totals 15 residues. The full variable domain, in which reference TRBV5-1 and TRBJ1-3 provide the parts outside the CDR3, is KAGVTQTPRYLIKTRGQQVTLSCSPISGHRSVSWYQQTPGQGLQFLFEYFSETQRNKGNFPGRFSGRQFSNSRSEMNVSTLELGDSALYLCASSLRAGTGNTIYFGEGSWLTVV.

CDR3 loop: CSAGTVWGTEAFF. The DNA of the CDR3 is TGCAGCGCCGGGACAGTCTGGGGCACTGAAGCTTTCTTT. This sequence joins TRBV29-1 and TRBJ1-1, with 7 positions matching TRBD1. V dropped 7 bases and J dropped 4; count of bases not matched to a gene: 9. CDR1 and CDR2 (germline): SQVTM, ANQGSEA. CDR3 length: 13 residues.